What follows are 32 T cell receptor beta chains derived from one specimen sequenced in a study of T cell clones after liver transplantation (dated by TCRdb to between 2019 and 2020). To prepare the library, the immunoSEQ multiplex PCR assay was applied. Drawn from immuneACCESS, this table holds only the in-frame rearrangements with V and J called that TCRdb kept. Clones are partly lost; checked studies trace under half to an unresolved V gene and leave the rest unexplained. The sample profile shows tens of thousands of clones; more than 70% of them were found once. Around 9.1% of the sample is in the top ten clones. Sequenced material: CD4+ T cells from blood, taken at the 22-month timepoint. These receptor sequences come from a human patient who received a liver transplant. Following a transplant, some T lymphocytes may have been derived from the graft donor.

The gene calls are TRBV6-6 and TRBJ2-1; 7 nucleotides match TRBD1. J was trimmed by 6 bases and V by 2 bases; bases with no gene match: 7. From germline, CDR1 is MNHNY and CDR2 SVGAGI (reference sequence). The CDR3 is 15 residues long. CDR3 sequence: CASSYLGTETNEQFF. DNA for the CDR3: TGTGCCAGCAGTTACCTAGGGACAGAGACCAATGAGCAGTTCTTC.

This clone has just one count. CDR3 in amino acids: CASSQEARVTEQFF. The CDR3 nucleotides read TGTGCCAGCAGCCAAGAAGCCAGGGTAACCGAGCAGTTCTTC. The chain combines TRBV7-2 with TRBJ2-1; D is possibly TRBD1 (5 bases). The V end was cut by 5 bases, the J end by 10 bases, with 18 bases between. There are 14 residues in the CDR3. Germline V CDR1 and CDR2: SGHTA, FQGNSA.

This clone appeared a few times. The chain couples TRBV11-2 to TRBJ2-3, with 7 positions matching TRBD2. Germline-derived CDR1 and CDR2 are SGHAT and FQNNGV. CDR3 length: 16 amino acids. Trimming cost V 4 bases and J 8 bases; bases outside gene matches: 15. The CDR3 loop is CASSSLPSGSWGTQYF. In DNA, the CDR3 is TGTGCCAGCAGCTCCTTGCCTAGCGGTTCATGGGGTACGCAGTATTTT.

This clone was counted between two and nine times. CDR3 sequence reads: CASSSGGDQPQHF. The CDR3 DNA follows: TGCGCCAGCAGCTCGGGAGGGGATCAGCCCCAGCATTTT. This chain links TRBV5-1 with TRBJ1-5; possibly TRBD1 for D (5 bases). Between the trimmed V and J ends, which lost 3 bases and 5 bases, there was a span of 9 bases. This CDR3 spans 13 amino acids. CDR1 and CDR2 from the germline V gene are SGHRS and YFSETQ.

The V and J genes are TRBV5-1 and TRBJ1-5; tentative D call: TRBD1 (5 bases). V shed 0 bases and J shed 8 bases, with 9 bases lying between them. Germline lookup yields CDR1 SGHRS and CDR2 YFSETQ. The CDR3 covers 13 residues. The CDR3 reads CASSLGGGKPQHF. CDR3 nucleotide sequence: TGCGCCAGCAGCTTGGGGGGCGGCAAGCCCCAGCATTTT. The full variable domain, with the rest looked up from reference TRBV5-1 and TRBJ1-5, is KAGVTQTPRYLIKTRGQQVTLSCSPISGHRSVSWYQQTPGQGLQFLFEYFSETQRNKGNFPGRFSGRQFSNSRSEMNVSTLELGDSALYLCASSLGGGKPQHFGDGTRLSIL.

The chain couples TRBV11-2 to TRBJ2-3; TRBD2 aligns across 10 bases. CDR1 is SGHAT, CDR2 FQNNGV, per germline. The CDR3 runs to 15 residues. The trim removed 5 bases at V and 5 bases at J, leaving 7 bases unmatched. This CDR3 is CASSPRLAGGDTQYF. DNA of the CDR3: TGTGCCAGCAGCCCCCGACTAGCGGGCGGAGATACGCAGTATTTT.

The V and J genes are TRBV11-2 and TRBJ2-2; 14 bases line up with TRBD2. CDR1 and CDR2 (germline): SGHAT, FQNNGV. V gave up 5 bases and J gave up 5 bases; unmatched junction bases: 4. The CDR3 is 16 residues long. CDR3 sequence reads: CASSATSGGDTGELFF. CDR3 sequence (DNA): TGTGCCAGCAGCGCGACTAGCGGGGGGGATACCGGGGAGCTGTTTTTT. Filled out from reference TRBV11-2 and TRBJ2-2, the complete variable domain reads EAGVAQSPRYKIIEKRQSVAFWCNPISGHATLYWYQQILGQGPKLLIQFQNNGVVDDSQLPKDRFSAERLKGVDSTLKIQPAKLEDSAVYLCASSATSGGDTGELFFGEGSRLTVL.

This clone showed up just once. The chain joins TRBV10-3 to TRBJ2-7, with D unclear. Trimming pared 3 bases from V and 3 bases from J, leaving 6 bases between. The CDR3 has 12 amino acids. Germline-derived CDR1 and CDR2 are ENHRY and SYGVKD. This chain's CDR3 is CAISDHSYEQYF. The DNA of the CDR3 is TGTGCCATCAGTGATCACAGCTACGAGCAGTACTTC.

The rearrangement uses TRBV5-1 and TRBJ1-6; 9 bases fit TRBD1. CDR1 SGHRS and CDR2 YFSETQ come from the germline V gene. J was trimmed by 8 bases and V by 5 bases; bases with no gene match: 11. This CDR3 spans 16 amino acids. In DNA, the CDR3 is TGCGCCAGCAGGTTAAATCTACAGGGGGCCTATTCACCCCTCCACTTT. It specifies CASRLNLQGAYSPLHF. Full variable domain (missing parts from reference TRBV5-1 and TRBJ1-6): KAGVTQTPRYLIKTRGQQVTLSCSPISGHRSVSWYQQTPGQGLQFLFEYFSETQRNKGNFPGRFSGRQFSNSRSEMNVSTLELGDSALYLCASRLNLQGAYSPLHFGNGTRLTVT.

In DNA, the CDR3 is TGTGCCAGCAGCGCTACAGGGGGCTGGGGCCCGCGGACGAATGAGCAGTTCTTC. This encodes CASSATGGWGPRTNEQFF. The J gene is TRBJ2-1, the V gene TRBV5-6, with TRBD1 matching over 9 bases. The V gene's germline CDR1 is SGHDT and CDR2 YYEEEE. This CDR3 is 18 amino acids long. With V trimmed by 4 bases and J by 7 bases, 18 bases remained unmatched.

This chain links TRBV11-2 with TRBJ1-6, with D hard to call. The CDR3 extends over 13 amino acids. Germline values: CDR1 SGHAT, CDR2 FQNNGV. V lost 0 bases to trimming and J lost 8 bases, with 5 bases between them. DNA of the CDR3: TGTGCCAGCAGCTTAGAAGTGGATTCACCCCTCCACTTT. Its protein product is CASSLEVDSPLHF. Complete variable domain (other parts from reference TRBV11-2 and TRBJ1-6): EAGVAQSPRYKIIEKRQSVAFWCNPISGHATLYWYQQILGQGPKLLIQFQNNGVVDDSQLPKDRFSAERLKGVDSTLKIQPAKLEDSAVYLCASSLEVDSPLHFGNGTRLTVT.

The CDR3 loop is CASSQGQGPDTQYF. CDR3 nucleotide sequence: TGTGCCAGCAGCCAGGGACAGGGGCCAGATACGCAGTATTTT. The rearrangement joins TRBV4-2 to TRBJ2-3, with 10 bases fitting TRBD1. CDR3 size: 14 residues. The V gene's germline CDR1 is LGHNA and CDR2 YNFKEQ. V was clipped by 3 bases and J by 4 bases; unmatched bases: 1.

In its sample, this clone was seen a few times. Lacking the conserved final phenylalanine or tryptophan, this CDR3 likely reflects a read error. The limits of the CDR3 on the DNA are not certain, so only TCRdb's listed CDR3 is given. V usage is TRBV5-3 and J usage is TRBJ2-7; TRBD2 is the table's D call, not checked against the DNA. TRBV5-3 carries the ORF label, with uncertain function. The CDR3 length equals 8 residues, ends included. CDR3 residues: CARSLRLH.

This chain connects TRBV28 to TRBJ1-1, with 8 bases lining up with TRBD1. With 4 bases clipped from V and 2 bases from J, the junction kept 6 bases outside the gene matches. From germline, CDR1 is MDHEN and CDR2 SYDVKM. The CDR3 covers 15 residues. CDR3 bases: TGTGCCAGCAGTTCCCGGACAGGGTATAACACTGAAGCTTTCTTT. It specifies CASSSRTGYNTEAFF.

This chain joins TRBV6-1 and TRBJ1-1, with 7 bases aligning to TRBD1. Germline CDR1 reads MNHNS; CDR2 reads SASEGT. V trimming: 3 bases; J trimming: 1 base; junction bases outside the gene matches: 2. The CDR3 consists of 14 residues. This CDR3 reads CASSERGPNTEAFF. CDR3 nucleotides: TGTGCCAGCAGTGAGAGGGGGCCGAACACTGAAGCTTTCTTT.

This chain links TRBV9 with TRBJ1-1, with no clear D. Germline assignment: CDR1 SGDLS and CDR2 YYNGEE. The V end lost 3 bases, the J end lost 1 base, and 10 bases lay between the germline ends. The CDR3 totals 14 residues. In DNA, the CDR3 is TGTGCCAGCAGCGGAGGACTGAGGAACACTGAAGCTTTCTTT. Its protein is CASSGGLRNTEAFF.

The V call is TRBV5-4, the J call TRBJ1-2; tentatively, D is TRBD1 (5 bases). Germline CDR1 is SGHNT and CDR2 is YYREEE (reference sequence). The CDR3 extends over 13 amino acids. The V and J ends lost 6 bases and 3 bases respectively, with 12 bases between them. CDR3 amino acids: CASKDSHYYGYTF. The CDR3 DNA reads TGTGCCAGCAAAGACAGCCACTACTATGGCTACACCTTC.

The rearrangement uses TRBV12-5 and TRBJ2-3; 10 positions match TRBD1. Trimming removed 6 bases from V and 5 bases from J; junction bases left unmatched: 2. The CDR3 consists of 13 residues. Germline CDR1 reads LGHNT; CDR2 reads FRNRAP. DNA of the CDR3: TGTGCTAGTGGCCGGGACAGGGGAGATACGCAGTATTTT. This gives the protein CASGRDRGDTQYF.

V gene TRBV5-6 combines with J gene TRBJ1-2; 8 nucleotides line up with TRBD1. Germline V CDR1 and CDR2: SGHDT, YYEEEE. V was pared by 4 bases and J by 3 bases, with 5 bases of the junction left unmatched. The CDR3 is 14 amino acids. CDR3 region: CASSPGQGDYGYTF. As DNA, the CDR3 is TGTGCCAGCAGCCCTGGACAGGGAGACTATGGCTACACCTTC.

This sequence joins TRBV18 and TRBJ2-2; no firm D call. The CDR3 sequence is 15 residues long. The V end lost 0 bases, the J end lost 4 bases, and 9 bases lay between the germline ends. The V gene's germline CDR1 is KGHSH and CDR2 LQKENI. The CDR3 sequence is CASSPPGGFTGELFF. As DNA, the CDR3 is TGTGCCAGCTCACCACCAGGCGGTTTCACCGGGGAGCTGTTTTTT.

The CDR3 spells CASSLGRGYEQYF. In DNA form, the CDR3 reads TGTGCCAGCAGCCTGGGAAGAGGTTACGAGCAGTACTTC. The J gene is TRBJ2-7, the V gene TRBV7-3, with D uncertain. Germline V gene data show CDR1 as SGHTA and CDR2 as FQGTGA. Trimming took 5 bases from V and 4 from J, leaving 12 bases between them. This CDR3 spans 13 amino acids.

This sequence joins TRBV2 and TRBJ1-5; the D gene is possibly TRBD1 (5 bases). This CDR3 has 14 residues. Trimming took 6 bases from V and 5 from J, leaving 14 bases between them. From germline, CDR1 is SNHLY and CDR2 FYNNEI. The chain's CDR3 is CASRKVLGHQPQHF. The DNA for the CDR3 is TGTGCCAGCAGGAAGGTCCTGGGACATCAGCCCCAGCATTTT.

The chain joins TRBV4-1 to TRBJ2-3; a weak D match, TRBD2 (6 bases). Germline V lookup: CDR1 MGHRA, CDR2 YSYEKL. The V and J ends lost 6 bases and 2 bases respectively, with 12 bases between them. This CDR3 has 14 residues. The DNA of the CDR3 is TGCGCCAGCAGTCCGCAGCGGGCCACAGATACGCAGTATTTT. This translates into CASSPQRATDTQYF.

CDR3 sequence: CAWSPQARNEQFF. The CDR3 bases are TGTGCCTGGAGTCCACAGGCAAGGAATGAGCAGTTCTTC. This chain joins TRBV30 and TRBJ2-1; TRBD1 might be the D (5 bases). Germline V gives CDR1 GTSNPN, CDR2 SVGIG (reference sequence). V lost 2 bases and J lost 7, with 12 bases in between. The CDR3 covers 13 residues.

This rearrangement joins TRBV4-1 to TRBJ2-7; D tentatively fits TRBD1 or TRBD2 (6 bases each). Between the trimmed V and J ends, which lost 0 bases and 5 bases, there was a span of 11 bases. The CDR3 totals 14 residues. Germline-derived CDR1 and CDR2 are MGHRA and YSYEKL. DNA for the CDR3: TGCGCCAGCAGCCAAGATTTTAGGGGGGACGAGCAGTACTTC. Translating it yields CASSQDFRGDEQYF.

The CDR3 DNA reads TGTGCCAGCAGTGAAAGGAATGTGGGCACTGAAGCTTTCTTT. Translated: CASSERNVGTEAFF. The chain uses TRBV2 and TRBJ1-1, with D unclear. This CDR3 spans 14 amino acids. Looked up from germline, CDR1 is SNHLY and CDR2 is FYNNEI. Between the trimmed V and J ends, which lost 2 bases and 4 bases, there was a span of 11 bases. The complete variable domain, with remaining parts taken from reference TRBV2 and TRBJ1-1, reads EPEVTQTPSHQVTQMGQEVILRCVPISNHLYFYWYRQILGQKVEFLVSFYNNEISEKSEIFDDQFSVERPDGSNFTLKIRSTKLEDSAMYFCASSERNVGTEAFFGQGTRLTVV.

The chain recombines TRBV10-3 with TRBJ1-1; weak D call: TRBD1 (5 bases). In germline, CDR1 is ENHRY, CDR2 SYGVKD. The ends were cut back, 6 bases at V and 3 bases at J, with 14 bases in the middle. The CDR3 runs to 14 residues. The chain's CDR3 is CAIRGPGRDTEAFF. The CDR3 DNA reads TGTGCCATCAGGGGCCCGGGGCGGGACACTGAAGCTTTCTTT.

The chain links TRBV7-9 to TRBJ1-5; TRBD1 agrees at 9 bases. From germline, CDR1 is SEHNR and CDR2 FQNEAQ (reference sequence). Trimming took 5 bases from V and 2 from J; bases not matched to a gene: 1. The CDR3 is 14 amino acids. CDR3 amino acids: CASSRTGGNQPQHF. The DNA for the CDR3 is TGTGCCAGCAGCCGGACAGGGGGCAATCAGCCCCAGCATTTT. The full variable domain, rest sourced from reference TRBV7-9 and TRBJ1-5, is DTGVSQNPRHKITKRGQNVTFRCDPISEHNRLYWYRQTLGQGPEFLTYFQNEAQLEKSRLLSDRFSAERPKGSFSTLEIQRTEQGDSAMYLCASSRTGGNQPQHFGDGTRLSIL.

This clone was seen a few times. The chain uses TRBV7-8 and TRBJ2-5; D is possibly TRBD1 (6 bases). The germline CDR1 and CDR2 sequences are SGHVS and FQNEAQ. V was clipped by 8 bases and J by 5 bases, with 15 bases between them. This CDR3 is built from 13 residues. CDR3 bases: TGTGCCAGCCGAACCCCAGGGGCGGAGACCCAGTACTTC. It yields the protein CASRTPGAETQYF.

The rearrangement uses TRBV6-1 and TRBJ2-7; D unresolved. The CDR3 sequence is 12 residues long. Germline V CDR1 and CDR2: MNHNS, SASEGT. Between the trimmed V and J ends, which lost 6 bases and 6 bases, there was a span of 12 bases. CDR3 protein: CASRTGNFEQYF. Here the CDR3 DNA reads TGTGCCAGCAGAACCGGTAATTTCGAGCAGTACTTC.

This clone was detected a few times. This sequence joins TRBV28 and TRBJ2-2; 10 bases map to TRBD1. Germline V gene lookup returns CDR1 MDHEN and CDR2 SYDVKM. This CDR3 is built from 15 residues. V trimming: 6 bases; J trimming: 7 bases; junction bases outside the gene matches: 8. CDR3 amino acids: CASRMGQGLNGELFF. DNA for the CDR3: TGTGCCAGCAGAATGGGACAGGGGTTGAACGGGGAGCTGTTTTTT.

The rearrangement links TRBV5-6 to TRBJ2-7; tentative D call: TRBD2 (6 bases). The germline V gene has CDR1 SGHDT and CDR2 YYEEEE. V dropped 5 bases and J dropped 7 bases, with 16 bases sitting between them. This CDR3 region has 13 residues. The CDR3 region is CASSLGGPEEQYF. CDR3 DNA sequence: TGTGCCAGCAGTTTAGGAGGGCCTGAGGAGCAGTACTTC.